A selection of T cell receptor beta chains follows, all from one sample in a study of T cell responses to AZD1222 COVID-19 vaccine. Produced via immunoSEQ multiplex PCR; TCRdb's table is partial and in-frame only. The table shows about 100,000 clones, with 70% to 90% occurring only once. The starting material was peripheral blood, obtained on day 0 of AZD1222 vaccination. Every receptor here comes from an adult in good health. Both conserved end residues are part of each CDR3. Each record gives: clone size, D gene, J gene, V gene, CDR3 DNA, CDR3 protein. A D gene is named only where the DNA matches it firmly. A clone size is listed for some rows: how often the clone was seen (once, few, many), or a class if it is expanded.

size: -
D: TRBD1
J: TRBJ2-7
V: TRBV28
DNA: TGTGCCAGCAGTCGACAGGGGGCTCTTTCCTACGAGCAGTACTTC
CDR3: CASSRQGALSYEQYF

size: -
D: TRBD1
J: TRBJ1-2
V: TRBV18
DNA: TGTGCCAGCTCACTCTCCGGGACAGGGCTGAGCTACACCTTC
CDR3: CASSLSGTGLSYTF

size: -
D: TRBD2
J: TRBJ2-1
V: TRBV28
DNA: TGTGCCAGCGTACAGGGGGCACGACTAGCGGGAAGGGAGCAGTTCTTC
CDR3: CASVQGARLAGREQFF

size: -
D: TRBD1
J: TRBJ1-5
V: TRBV6-2/TRBV6-3
DNA: TGTGCCAGCAGTCAGACAGGGGTCGGGCATCAGCCCCAGCATTTT
CDR3: CASSQTGVGHQPQHF

size: -
D: TRBD1
J: TRBJ1-1
V: TRBV28
DNA: TGTGCCAGCAGTTTAAGGGGGCTTAACACTGAAGCTTTCTTT
CDR3: CASSLRGLNTEAFF

size: -
D: -
J: TRBJ2-1
V: TRBV28
DNA: TGTGCCAGCAGATACGAGTCCGCGCAGTTCTTC
CDR3: CASRYESAQFF

size: -
D: -
J: TRBJ1-4
V: TRBV27
DNA: TGTGCCAGCAGGAAGGGAGGAGAAAATGAAAAACTGTTTTTT
CDR3: CASRKGGENEKLFF

size: -
D: TRBD2
J: TRBJ2-7
V: TRBV18
DNA: TGTGCCAGCTCATCCAGGACTAGCGGGAGCTCCTACGAGCAGTACTTC
CDR3: CASSSRTSGSSYEQYF

size: -
D: -
J: TRBJ1-3
V: TRBV5-1
DNA: TGCGCCAGCAGCCTCCGGGGTGAGTCCTCTGGAAACACCATATATTTT
CDR3: CASSLRGESSGNTIYF

size: -
D: -
J: TRBJ2-3
V: TRBV4-2
DNA: TGTGCCAGCAGCCTCTCCGGGGCCGGGGTGAAAACAGATACGCAGTATTTT
CDR3: CASSLSGAGVKTDTQYF

size: -
D: -
J: TRBJ2-3
V: TRBV24-1
DNA: TGTGCCACCAGTGACCAGGACAGGGGGAGGACTAGCGGCACAGATACGCAGTATTTT
CDR3: CATSDQDRGRTSGTDTQYF

size: -
D: -
J: TRBJ1-5
V: TRBV6-5
DNA: TGTGCCAGCAGGGGGATAGAGGGTAATCAGCCCCAGCATTTT
CDR3: CASRGIEGNQPQHF

size: -
D: -
J: TRBJ2-1
V: TRBV7-3
DNA: TGTGCCAGCAGCCCCCAGGGAGTTGAGCAGTTCTTC
CDR3: CASSPQGVEQFF

size: -
D: TRBD2
J: TRBJ2-1
V: TRBV14
DNA: TGTGCCAGCAGCCGGACTAGCGGGAGCCACTCCTACAATGAGCAGTTCTTC
CDR3: CASSRTSGSHSYNEQFF

size: -
D: -
J: TRBJ1-5
V: TRBV7-2
DNA: TGTGCCCGCAGCTTAATGGGGGATCAGCCCCAGCATTTT
CDR3: CARSLMGDQPQHF

size: -
D: -
J: TRBJ2-2
V: TRBV3-1/TRBV3-2
DNA: TGTGCCAGCAGCCAAGTTGACACCGGGGAGCTGTTTTTT
CDR3: CASSQVDTGELFF

size: -
D: -
J: TRBJ2-5
V: TRBV5-1
DNA: TGCGCCAGCAGTTTCCGGAGAGGGGAGACCCAGTACTTC
CDR3: CASSFRRGETQYF

size: -
D: -
J: TRBJ2-1
V: TRBV27
DNA: TGTGCCAGCAGTTTAAACTACAATGAGCAGTTCTTC
CDR3: CASSLNYNEQFF

size: -
D: -
J: TRBJ1-3
V: TRBV30
DNA: TGTGCCTGGAGGGAAACAGGGACGGGAAACACCATATATTTT
CDR3: CAWRETGTGNTIYF

size: -
D: -
J: TRBJ2-7
V: TRBV6-2/TRBV6-3
DNA: TGTGCCAGCAGTTACGGGGTTTACGAGCAGTACTTC
CDR3: CASSYGVYEQYF

size: -
D: -
J: TRBJ1-2
V: TRBV7-3
DNA: TGTGCCAGCAGCTCCACAGGAGAACCTAACTATGGCTACACCTTC
CDR3: CASSSTGEPNYGYTF

size: -
D: -
J: TRBJ1-2
V: TRBV6-5
DNA: TGTGCCAGCACCCAAATTTGGACTACGGTCTATGGCTACACCTTC
CDR3: CASTQIWTTVYGYTF

size: -
D: TRBD2
J: TRBJ2-2
V: TRBV9
DNA: TGTGCCAGCAGCGCCTCGACTAGCGGAAACACCGGGGAGCTGTTTTTT
CDR3: CASSASTSGNTGELFF

size: -
D: -
J: TRBJ1-1
V: TRBV20-1
DNA: TGCAGTACTGGACAGAACACTGAAGCTTTCTTT
CDR3: CSTGQNTEAFF

size: -
D: -
J: TRBJ2-7
V: TRBV7-9
DNA: TGTGCCAGCAGCTTAGTGGCGGCCTACGAGCAGTACTTC
CDR3: CASSLVAAYEQYF

size: -
D: -
J: TRBJ2-7
V: TRBV11-2
DNA: TGTGCCAGCAGGTGGGGACGGTACGAGCAGTACTTC
CDR3: CASRWGRYEQYF

size: once
D: -
J: TRBJ1-4
V: TRBV2
DNA: TGTGCCAGCAAAGATACCGATCCTCCTTTAACAACTAATGAAAAACTGTTTTTT
CDR3: CASKDTDPPLTTNEKLFF

size: once
D: TRBD1
J: TRBJ1-2
V: TRBV4-2
DNA: TGTGCCAGCAGCCAAGACACAGGGGTTTACTATGGCTACACCTTC
CDR3: CASSQDTGVYYGYTF

size: -
D: -
J: TRBJ1-2
V: TRBV19
DNA: TGTGCCAGTAGTATCGGAGGGGTTCCCTATGGCTACACCTTC
CDR3: CASSIGGVPYGYTF

size: -
D: TRBD1
J: TRBJ1-5
V: TRBV19
DNA: TGTGCCAGTAGTATCCCGACAGGGCCACTTCGGGATCAGCCCCAGCATTTT
CDR3: CASSIPTGPLRDQPQHF

size: -
D: TRBD2
J: TRBJ2-7
V: TRBV28
DNA: TGTGCCAGCAGTCCAATCGAACCCGGGACTAGCGGGAGATGGGCCTACGAGCAGTACTTC
CDR3: CASSPIEPGTSGRWAYEQYF

size: -
D: TRBD2
J: TRBJ2-1
V: TRBV28
DNA: TGTGCCAGCAGTTTAGTCGGTAGCGGGAACGAGCAGTTCTTC
CDR3: CASSLVGSGNEQFF

size: -
D: TRBD1
J: TRBJ2-7
V: TRBV18
DNA: TGTGCCAGCTCACCCCTTTCGACAGGGGGGGAGCTCTTC
CDR3: CASSPLSTGGELF

size: -
D: -
J: TRBJ2-7
V: TRBV7-2
DNA: TGTGCCAGCAGCTTAGGGGGGTCAGGGTGGTACGAGCAGTACTTC
CDR3: CASSLGGSGWYEQYF

size: -
D: -
J: TRBJ1-3
V: TRBV6-5
DNA: TGTGCCAGCAGCCAGGGCGGCTCTGGAAACACCATATATTTT
CDR3: CASSQGGSGNTIYF

size: -
D: TRBD2
J: TRBJ2-1
V: TRBV5-6
DNA: TGTGCCAGCAGCGGCTTGGAACAAGCGGGAAGCAATGAGCAGTTCTTC
CDR3: CASSGLEQAGSNEQFF

size: -
D: -
J: TRBJ1-3
V: TRBV9
DNA: TGTGCCAGCAGCGTAGGGCAGGGTAGCTCTGGAAACACCATATATTTT
CDR3: CASSVGQGSSGNTIYF

size: -
D: -
J: TRBJ1-1
V: TRBV12-3/TRBV12-4
DNA: TGTGCCAGCAGCCCTCCTCAGGCAGGGGAGGCTTTCTTT
CDR3: CASSPPQAGEAFF

size: -
D: -
J: TRBJ2-2
V: TRBV21-1
DNA: TGTGCCGGCCACAGGGGGCACACCGGGGAGCTGTTTTTT
CDR3: CAGHRGHTGELFF

size: -
D: -
J: TRBJ1-1
V: TRBV14
DNA: TGTGCCAGCAGCCAGTCCCTGAACACTGAAGCTTTCTTT
CDR3: CASSQSLNTEAFF

size: -
D: -
J: TRBJ2-2
V: TRBV24-1
DNA: TGTGCCACTGGTCGGAAGGGCTCTGACGGGGAGCTGTTTTTT
CDR3: CATGRKGSDGELFF

size: -
D: -
J: TRBJ2-3
V: TRBV4-2
DNA: TGTGCCAGCAGCCAAGGGGCGGGTCTGGAGCAGTATTTT
CDR3: CASSQGAGLEQYF

size: -
D: -
J: TRBJ1-4
V: TRBV7-2
DNA: TGTGCCAGCAGCAAGGGGCCTACTAATGAAAAACTGTTTTTT
CDR3: CASSKGPTNEKLFF

size: -
D: -
J: TRBJ1-3
V: TRBV15
DNA: TGTGCCACCAGCAGGAGTAGCAGGGTTTTAAAGTCTGGAAACACCATATATTTT
CDR3: CATSRSSRVLKSGNTIYF

size: -
D: -
J: TRBJ2-3
V: TRBV7-3
DNA: TGTGCCAGCAGCTTAGAGGCAGGGTTAATAGATACGCAGTATTTT
CDR3: CASSLEAGLIDTQYF

size: once
D: TRBD1
J: TRBJ2-7
V: TRBV6-5
DNA: TGTGCCAGCAGTTACAACAGGGGATCCTACGAGCAGTACTTC
CDR3: CASSYNRGSYEQYF

size: -
D: TRBD1
J: TRBJ2-5
V: TRBV28
DNA: TGTGCCAGCAGTTGGGGCCCAACAGGGGGCCCATCGGGACCCCAGTACTTC
CDR3: CASSWGPTGGPSGPQYF

size: -
D: TRBD1
J: TRBJ1-2
V: TRBV2
DNA: TGTGCCAGCAGTTCCATGGACAGGGTGAGCTATGGCTACACCTTC
CDR3: CASSSMDRVSYGYTF

size: -
D: -
J: TRBJ1-5
V: TRBV3-1/TRBV3-2
DNA: TGTGCCAGCAGCCAAGATCGGGAACAGCCCCAGCATTTT
CDR3: CASSQDREQPQHF

size: -
D: -
J: TRBJ2-1
V: TRBV19
DNA: TGTGCCAGTAGGATGCAGGGGCAAGGTCAAGAGGAGCAGTTCTTC
CDR3: CASRMQGQGQEEQFF

size: -
D: -
J: TRBJ1-3
V: TRBV12-5
DNA: TGTGCTAGTGGGGGACCCAGCTCTGGAAACACCATATATTTT
CDR3: CASGGPSSGNTIYF

size: -
D: -
J: TRBJ2-3
V: TRBV5-6
DNA: TGTGCCAGCAGCTTGACACGGGATACGCAGTATTTT
CDR3: CASSLTRDTQYF

size: -
D: -
J: TRBJ2-5
V: TRBV19
DNA: TGTGCCAGTAGTGTCACAGGGAGGGCAGAGACCCAGTACTTC
CDR3: CASSVTGRAETQYF

size: -
D: -
J: TRBJ1-6
V: TRBV28
DNA: TGTGCCAGCAGTTACTCGGATGGGGGCTCGAATAATTCACCCCTCCACTTT
CDR3: CASSYSDGGSNNSPLHF

size: -
D: -
J: TRBJ1-4
V: TRBV28
DNA: TGTGCCAGCAGTTGGGGGGGTACTAATGAAAAACTGTTTTTT
CDR3: CASSWGGTNEKLFF

size: few
D: TRBD1
J: TRBJ1-1
V: TRBV24-1
DNA: TGTGCCACCAGAGGGGCAGGGGGCGGGAACACTGAAGCTTTCTTT
CDR3: CATRGAGGGNTEAFF

size: -
D: -
J: TRBJ1-6
V: TRBV2
DNA: TGTGCCAGCAGACCGACGGATGCACCCCTCCACTTT
CDR3: CASRPTDAPLHF